The 25 T cell receptor beta chains reported below all come from one sample, sequenced in a study of T-cell reconstitution after alpha-beta-depleted transplantation in children. This sample's TCRbeta library carried unique molecular identifier barcodes. Each CDR3 protein gets one entry after TCRdb re-called the PCR reads with MiXCR. The repertoire holds 170,000 or so distinct CDR3 sequences, with about 6.8% as singletons. The material was PBMCs from the stem cell graft donor, obtained from the stem cell graft. These receptors were obtained from a human donor who donated a stem cell graft to a child with Wiskott-Aldrich syndrome.

This clonotype was recorded at least ten times. The rearrangement uses TRBV19 and TRBJ2-2; 7 bases are shared with TRBD1. Germline-derived CDR1 and CDR2 are LNHDA and SQIVND (reference sequence). The CDR3 is made up of 13 amino acids. V was clipped by 4 bases and J by 14 bases; unmatched bases: 10. CDR3 residues: CASSRGQWRVLFF. The DNA for the CDR3 is TGTGCCAGTAGTAGGGGACAGTGGCGAGTTCTGTTTTTT.

This clonotype was recorded at least ten times. The J gene is TRBJ1-2, the V gene TRBV6-5, with D perhaps TRBD1 (5 bases). The CDR3 consists of 15 residues. Germline-derived CDR1 and CDR2 are MNHEY and SVGAGI. V lost 6 bases and J 4 bases, leaving 18 bases between the germline ends. This chain's CDR3 is CASSPDSRTIYGYTF. The CDR3 DNA reads as TGTGCCAGCAGCCCCGACAGCCGTACAATCTATGGCTACACCTTC.

The J gene is TRBJ2-1, the V gene TRBV5-1, with D possibly being TRBD2 (5 bases). The CDR3 loop spans 15 amino acids. V lost 0 bases and J lost 0, with 7 bases in between. Germline V gives CDR1 SGHRS, CDR2 YFSETQ. The CDR3 loop is CASSLAGNSYNEQFF. CDR3 in DNA: TGCGCCAGCAGCTTGGCGGGGAACTCCTACAATGAGCAGTTCTTC.

This clonotype came up many times. The V gene is TRBV20-1, the J gene TRBJ2-1; 8 bases match TRBD1. The germline V gene has CDR1 DFQATT and CDR2 SNEGSKA (reference sequence). V shed 5 bases and J 6 bases; nucleotides not matched to a gene: 0. The CDR3 totals 11 residues. The CDR3 DNA is TGCAGTGCTGGACAGGGCAATGAGCAGTTCTTC. As protein: CSAGQGNEQFF.

This clonotype was counted ten times or more. The chain carries TRBV4-1 and TRBJ1-6, with TRBD1 as a possible D gene (5 bases). The V and J ends lost 0 bases and 7 bases respectively, with 16 bases between them. CDR1 MGHRA and CDR2 YSYEKL come from the germline V gene. The CDR3 loop spans 17 amino acids. The CDR3 reads CASSQDVFDGANSPLHF. CDR3 in DNA: TGCGCCAGCAGCCAAGATGTATTCGACGGGGCGAATTCACCCCTCCACTTT.

This clonotype showed up many times. CDR3 sequence: CASRGLAGTGKRVAYNEQFF. CDR3 DNA: TGTGCCAGCAGGGGCCTAGCCGGGACAGGGAAAAGAGTAGCCTACAATGAGCAGTTCTTC. The J gene is TRBJ2-1, the V gene TRBV12-3 or TRBV12-4; 9 bases align to TRBD1. This CDR3 has 20 residues. The V segment lost 6 bases and the J segment 2 bases; nucleotides outside the gene matches: 20.

This clonotype was counted between two and nine times. V usage is TRBV20-1 and J usage is TRBJ1-5; D is undetermined. Between the trimmed V and J ends, which lost 5 bases and 2 bases, there was a span of 13 bases. Germline V CDR1 and CDR2: DFQATT, SNEGSKA (reference sequence). CDR3 length: 14 amino acids. The CDR3 region is CSASPSQGNQPQHF. As DNA, the CDR3 is TGCAGTGCTTCGCCCTCCCAGGGCAATCAGCCCCAGCATTTT.

This clonotype was recorded at least ten times. CDR3 sequence: CSAPTSGRALRETQYF. CDR3 coding DNA: TGCAGTGCGCCGACTAGCGGGAGGGCCTTAAGGGAGACCCAGTACTTC. The J gene is TRBJ2-5, the V gene TRBV20-1; TRBD2 matches at 14 bases. This CDR3 comprises 16 residues. V trimming: 6 bases; J trimming: 5 bases; junction bases outside the gene matches: 11. Germline V gives CDR1 DFQATT, CDR2 SNEGSKA (reference sequence).

This clonotype was found a few times. This rearrangement joins TRBV11-2 to TRBJ2-5; D perhaps matches TRBD1 (7 bases). Germline assignment: CDR1 SGHAT and CDR2 FQNNGV. Trimming cost V 2 bases and J 6 bases, with 25 bases left between them. This CDR3 spans 18 amino acids. DNA for the CDR3: TGTGCCAGCAGCTTATCCGGCAGGGGGGCACTGAACGTCCAGACCCAGTACTTC. This encodes CASSLSGRGALNVQTQYF.

Notes on this clonotype: A single base separates this from a much larger clone, so it may be a read error. This chain connects TRBV7-9 to TRBJ2-5; TRBD2 matches at 7 bases. The length of the CDR3 is 15 residues. CDR1 is SEHNR and CDR2 is FQNEAQ in the germline V gene (reference sequence). CDR3 bases: TGTGACAGCGCTCAGGGACTATCGTACCAAGAGACCCAGTACTTC. Encoded protein: CDSAQGLSYQETQYF. Full variable domain (outside the CDR3, taken from reference TRBV7-9 and TRBJ2-5): DTGVSQNPRHKITKRGQNVTFRCDPISEHNRLYWYRQTLGQGPEFLTYFQNEAQLEKSRLLSDRFSAERPKGSFSTLEIQRTEQGDSAMYLCDSAQGLSYQETQYFGPGTRLLVL.

This clonotype has at least ten counts. V usage is TRBV11-2 and J usage is TRBJ1-2, with D possibly matching TRBD1 (6 bases). V shed 5 bases and J shed 3 bases, with 10 bases lying between them. This CDR3 is built from 13 residues. CDR1 and CDR2 from the germline V gene are SGHAT and FQNNGV. CDR3 residues: CASSPKGDYGYTF. CDR3 DNA sequence: TGTGCCAGCAGCCCTAAGGGGGACTATGGCTACACCTTC.

This clonotype was observed at least ten times. CDR3 coding DNA: TGCAGTGCTAGAGATCTTGGGTGGGCGGGAGCCTACAATGAGCAGTTCTTC. Translation gives CSARDLGWAGAYNEQFF. The V call is TRBV20-1, the J call TRBJ2-1, with 7 bases fitting TRBD2. V shed 0 bases, J shed 2 bases, and the junction held 10 bases outside the gene matches. The germline CDR1 and CDR2 sequences are DFQATT and SNEGSKA (reference sequence). CDR3 size: 17 residues.

The table lists this clonotype with many counts. The chain recombines TRBV7-2 with TRBJ2-1, with no clear D. Germline-derived CDR1 and CDR2 are SGHTA and FQGNSA. Trimming cost V 5 bases and J 10 bases, with 15 bases left between them. CDR3 length equals 13 residues. Here the CDR3 DNA reads TGTGCCAGCAGCCCATCTTCCCCCGGCGAGCAGTTCTTC. Translation: CASSPSSPGEQFF.

This clonotype came up many times. This chain links TRBV20-1 with TRBJ1-1; a weak D match, TRBD1 (6 bases). Germline V CDR1 and CDR2: DFQATT, SNEGSKA (reference sequence). Trimming cost V 4 bases and J 1 base, with 10 bases left between them. The CDR3 runs 13 residues. The CDR3: CSAINRENTEAFF. For the CDR3, the DNA is TGCAGTGCTATTAACAGGGAGAACACTGAAGCTTTCTTT.

This clonotype showed up many times. The V call is TRBV12-3 or TRBV12-4, the J call TRBJ2-1; TRBD1 matches 10 bases. CDR3 length: 15 amino acids. The V gene end was trimmed by 4 bases and the J gene end by 2 bases; junction bases not matched to a gene: 2. The DNA of the CDR3 is TGTGCCAGCAGTTCGACAGGGGGCCCCTACAATGAGCAGTTCTTC. Its protein is CASSSTGGPYNEQFF.

This clonotype was recorded at least ten times. The genes are TRBV5-1 and TRBJ2-7; D is unclear. The CDR3 runs to 16 residues. The germline gives CDR1 SGHRS, CDR2 YFSETQ. Trimming took 5 bases from V and 3 from J, leaving 21 bases between them. The CDR3 reads CASSTSWDLLYYEQYF. For the CDR3, the DNA is TGCGCCAGCAGTACCTCTTGGGATCTCCTCTACTACGAGCAGTACTTC.

This clonotype was observed many times. The rearrangement uses TRBV7-9 and TRBJ2-1; 11 nucleotides match TRBD2. This CDR3 is 16 amino acids long. Trimming at V came to 3 bases and at J to 9 bases, leaving 10 bases not matched to a gene. In germline, CDR1 is SEHNR, CDR2 FQNEAQ (reference sequence). This CDR3 reads CASSLSGTSGPVEQFF. CDR3 DNA: TGTGCCAGCAGCTTGTCCGGGACTAGCGGACCGGTTGAGCAGTTCTTC.

This clonotype was recorded many times. The V and J genes are TRBV6-1 and TRBJ2-2, with D tentatively TRBD1 (5 bases). Germline assignment: CDR1 MNHNS and CDR2 SASEGT. The CDR3 has 15 amino acids. V lost 11 bases to trimming and J lost 4 bases, with 20 bases between them. The CDR3 coding sequence is TGTGCCGGCACAGGCGGCAGGCGAGGCACCGGGGAGCTGTTTTTT. It yields the protein CAGTGGRRGTGELFF.

This clonotype was seen many times. The chain couples TRBV11-1 to TRBJ2-6; 10 nucleotides align to TRBD1. This CDR3 has 19 residues. Germline CDR1 and CDR2: SGHAT and FQDESV (reference sequence). Losses at the gene ends were 3 bases for V and 5 bases for J; bases not matched to a gene: 13. For the CDR3, the DNA is TGTGCCAGCAGCTTGCCCACCGGGACAGGGGATCTCTGGGCCAACGTCCTGACTTTC. Encoded protein: CASSLPTGTGDLWANVLTF. Using reference TRBV11-1 and TRBJ2-6 for the parts outside the CDR3, the full variable domain is EAEVAQSPRYKITEKSQAVAFWCDPISGHATLYWYRQILGQGPELLVQFQDESVVDDSQLPKDRFSAERLKGVDSTLKIQPAELGDSAMYLCASSLPTGTGDLWANVLTFGAGSRLTVL.

In its sample, this clonotype was seen many times. The V gene is TRBV5-1, the J gene TRBJ2-2, with 11 bases fitting TRBD1. With V trimmed by 4 bases and J by 7 bases, 6 bases remained unmatched. The CDR3 has 15 amino acids. In germline, CDR1 is SGHRS, CDR2 YFSETQ. This CDR3 reads CASSRGQGAGGELFF. The CDR3, as DNA: TGCGCCAGCAGCCGCGGACAGGGGGCAGGCGGGGAGCTGTTTTTT. The variable domain in full, completed from reference TRBV5-1 and TRBJ2-2, reads KAGVTQTPRYLIKTRGQQVTLSCSPISGHRSVSWYQQTPGQGLQFLFEYFSETQRNKGNFPGRFSGRQFSNSRSEMNVSTLELGDSALYLCASSRGQGAGGELFFGEGSRLTVL.

This clonotype was observed a handful of times. The chain joins TRBV5-1 to TRBJ2-1, with 13 positions matching TRBD2. V gave up 3 bases and J gave up 7 bases; unmatched junction bases: 4. CDR3 size: 15 residues. The germline V gene encodes CDR1 SGHRS and CDR2 YFSETQ. Here the CDR3 DNA reads TGCGCCAGCAGCTCCCGGACTAGCGGGGGTAATGAGCAGTTCTTC. Translated, it gives CASSSRTSGGNEQFF.

This clonotype occurred many times. This chain links TRBV12-3 or TRBV12-4 with TRBJ1-6, with D unresolved. The V and J ends lost 1 base and 7 bases respectively, with 11 bases between them. The CDR3 has 15 amino acids. The CDR3 region is CASSLGGVGNSPLHF. In DNA, the CDR3 is TGTGCCAGCAGTTTAGGAGGAGTGGGAAATTCACCCCTCCACTTT.

This clonotype was picked up many times. CDR3 in DNA: TGTGCCAGCAGCTTAACGGGAGTGGTCTACAATGAGCAGTTCTTC. The encoded protein is CASSLTGVVYNEQFF. The chain uses TRBV7-9 and TRBJ2-1, with a weak D call TRBD2 (6 bases). Germline CDR1 reads SEHNR; CDR2 reads FQNEAQ (reference sequence). The CDR3 spans 15 residues. Trimming left V 2 bases short and J 3 bases short, with 11 bases between.

The chain has TRBV29-1 and TRBJ1-4; 7 bases are shared with TRBD1. J gave up 7 bases and V 3 bases, and 11 bases lay outside the gene matches. The V gene's germline CDR1 is SQVTM and CDR2 ANQGSEA. This CDR3 region has 15 residues. The CDR3 DNA is TGCAGCGTTGACCCTACATCTAACAGGGGTGAAAAACTGTTTTTT. It codes for CSVDPTSNRGEKLFF.

This clonotype showed up many times. This chain connects TRBV5-1 to TRBJ1-4, with D hard to call. The germline V gene encodes CDR1 SGHRS and CDR2 YFSETQ. This CDR3 has 15 amino acids. The germline V and J ends were trimmed by 0 bases and 1 base, with 7 bases remaining between them. CDR3 amino acids: CASSLESRTNEKLFF. The CDR3 DNA reads TGCGCCAGCAGCTTGGAATCGAGAACTAATGAAAAACTGTTTTTT.